These T cell receptor beta chains were read from a single sample in a study of blood T cell repertoires in COVID-19. TCRdb keeps only in-frame clones here, not all; method: immunoSEQ multiplex PCR. The sample carries about 210,000 clones, around three quarters recorded once. The sequenced sample consisted of peripheral blood. The source of these receptors is a woman between 65 and 79 years old with acute or convalescent COVID-19. Each CDR3 is given with its conserved first and last residue. Fields, in order: clone size, V gene, J gene, D gene, CDR3 protein, CDR3 DNA. D genes are given only for firm matches. Size is stated for part of the rows, as once, few or many counts, or as a class when the clone is expanded.

abundance: .
v_gene: TRBV28
j_gene: TRBJ2-1
d_gene: .
CDR3aa: CASSPRGEQFF
CDR3nt: TGTGCCAGCAGCCCGAGGGGGGAGCAGTTCTTC

abundance: .
v_gene: TRBV6-2/TRBV6-3
j_gene: TRBJ2-3
d_gene: TRBD2
CDR3aa: CASSPLPGLADTQYF
CDR3nt: TGTGCCAGCAGCCCTCTGCCGGGACTAGCAGATACGCAGTATTTT

abundance: .
v_gene: TRBV27
j_gene: TRBJ2-3
d_gene: TRBD2
CDR3aa: CASRLGLAGDTQYF
CDR3nt: TGTGCCAGCAGGCTGGGACTAGCTGGAGATACGCAGTATTTT

abundance: .
v_gene: TRBV7-3
j_gene: TRBJ2-2
d_gene: .
CDR3aa: CASSFMRNTGELFF
CDR3nt: TGTGCCAGCAGCTTTATGAGGAACACCGGGGAGCTGTTTTTT

abundance: .
v_gene: TRBV5-1
j_gene: TRBJ2-2
d_gene: TRBD2
CDR3aa: CASSSPSGDAGELFF
CDR3nt: TGCGCCAGCAGCTCCCCTAGCGGGGACGCCGGGGAGCTGTTTTTT

abundance: .
v_gene: TRBV3-1/TRBV3-2
j_gene: TRBJ2-7
d_gene: TRBD1
CDR3aa: CASSPYDRGRVGQYF
CDR3nt: TGTGCCAGCAGCCCGTACGACAGGGGGCGGGTAGGGCAGTACTTC

abundance: .
v_gene: TRBV11-3
j_gene: TRBJ2-7
d_gene: TRBD2
CDR3aa: CASSTSGDEQYF
CDR3nt: TGTGCCAGCAGCACCAGCGGGGACGAGCAGTACTTC

abundance: .
v_gene: TRBV24-1
j_gene: TRBJ2-5
d_gene: .
CDR3aa: CATSDLTQGLGETQYF
CDR3nt: TGTGCCACCAGTGATTTGACTCAGGGGCTGGGGGAGACCCAGTACTTC

abundance: .
v_gene: TRBV5-1
j_gene: TRBJ2-5
d_gene: .
CDR3aa: CASRSGETQYF
CDR3nt: TGCGCCAGCCGGAGTGGGGAGACCCAGTACTTC

abundance: .
v_gene: TRBV6-5
j_gene: TRBJ1-3
d_gene: TRBD1
CDR3aa: CASLGQAGGNTIYF
CDR3nt: TGTGCCAGCTTGGGACAGGCGGGTGGAAACACCATATATTTT

abundance: .
v_gene: TRBV10-3
j_gene: TRBJ2-7
d_gene: .
CDR3aa: CAISQGSTYEQYF
CDR3nt: TGTGCCATCAGCCAGGGATCTACCTACGAGCAGTACTTC

abundance: .
v_gene: TRBV24-1
j_gene: TRBJ2-3
d_gene: .
CDR3aa: CATSAGNTQYF
CDR3nt: TGTGCCACCAGTGCGGGTAATACGCAGTATTTT

abundance: .
v_gene: TRBV6-5
j_gene: TRBJ1-1
d_gene: .
CDR3aa: CASSYSSLMNTEAFF
CDR3nt: TGTGCCAGCAGTTACTCATCCCTAATGAACACTGAAGCTTTCTTT

abundance: .
v_gene: TRBV24-1
j_gene: TRBJ2-3
d_gene: .
CDR3aa: CAARDNTDTQYF
CDR3nt: TGTGCCGCCCGGGACAACACAGATACGCAGTATTTT

abundance: .
v_gene: TRBV7-2
j_gene: TRBJ1-4
d_gene: TRBD1
CDR3aa: CASSLVGQGGNEKLFF
CDR3nt: TGTGCCAGCAGCTTAGTCGGACAGGGGGGTAATGAAAAACTGTTTTTT

abundance: once
v_gene: TRBV2
j_gene: TRBJ1-6
d_gene: .
CDR3aa: CASTYGQPDNSPLHF
CDR3nt: TGTGCCAGCACCTATGGACAGCCGGATAATTCACCCCTCCACTTT

abundance: .
v_gene: TRBV10-3
j_gene: TRBJ1-4
d_gene: .
CDR3aa: CAISATSGPEEKLFF
CDR3nt: TGTGCCATCAGTGCGACTAGTGGCCCAGAAGAAAAACTGTTTTTT

abundance: .
v_gene: TRBV19
j_gene: TRBJ1-2
d_gene: .
CDR3aa: CASKDTPYGYTF
CDR3nt: TGTGCCAGTAAGGACACTCCCTATGGCTACACCTTC

abundance: .
v_gene: TRBV2
j_gene: TRBJ2-1
d_gene: TRBD2
CDR3aa: CASTLAGASGNEQFF
CDR3nt: TGTGCCAGCACGTTAGCGGGGGCCTCTGGGAATGAGCAGTTCTTC

abundance: .
v_gene: TRBV7-2
j_gene: TRBJ2-7
d_gene: TRBD2
CDR3aa: CASSLERGYFDF
CDR3nt: TGTGCCAGCAGCTTAGAGCGGGGTTACTTCGACTTC

abundance: .
v_gene: TRBV5-5
j_gene: TRBJ2-7
d_gene: TRBD2
CDR3aa: CASSYYLGLAGARYEQYF
CDR3nt: TGTGCCAGCAGCTATTATCTTGGACTAGCGGGGGCCCGCTACGAGCAGTACTTC

abundance: .
v_gene: TRBV5-1
j_gene: TRBJ2-3
d_gene: TRBD1
CDR3aa: CASSLGDRGTDTQYF
CDR3nt: TGCGCCAGCAGCTTGGGGGACAGGGGCACAGATACGCAGTATTTT